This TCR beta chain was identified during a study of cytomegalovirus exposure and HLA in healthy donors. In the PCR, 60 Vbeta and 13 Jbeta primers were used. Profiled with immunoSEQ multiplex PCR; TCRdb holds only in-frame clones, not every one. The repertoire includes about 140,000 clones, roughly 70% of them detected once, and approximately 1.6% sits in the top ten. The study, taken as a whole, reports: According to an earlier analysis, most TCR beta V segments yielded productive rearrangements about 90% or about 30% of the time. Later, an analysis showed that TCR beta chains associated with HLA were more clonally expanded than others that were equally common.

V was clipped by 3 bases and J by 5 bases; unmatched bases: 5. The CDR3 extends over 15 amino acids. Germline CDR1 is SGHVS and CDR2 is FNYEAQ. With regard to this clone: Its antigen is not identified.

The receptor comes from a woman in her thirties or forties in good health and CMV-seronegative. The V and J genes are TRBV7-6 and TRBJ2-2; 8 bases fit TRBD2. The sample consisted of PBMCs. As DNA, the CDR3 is TGTGCCAGCAGCTTTCGGACTAGCAAAACCGGGGAGCTGTTTTTT. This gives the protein CASSFRTSKTGELFF.